This entry lists 4 T cell receptor beta chains sequenced from one sample in a study of shared clonotypes between healthy human individuals. Assay: immunoSEQ multiplex PCR; the TCRdb copy retains only in-frame clones and omits some. The sample records some 1 million clones, around four fifths being singletons. The specimen sequenced was memory CD4+ T cells sorted from blood. Subset of the sample: CD45RA-negative fraction. Source of these receptors: a man younger than 35 in good health.

J is TRBJ2-7 and V is TRBV28; possibly TRBD1 for D (6 bases). The CDR3 extends over 13 amino acids. Germline CDR1 and CDR2: MDHEN and SYDVKM. The V end lost 5 bases, the J end lost 6 bases, and 14 bases lay between the germline ends. The DNA of the CDR3 is TGTGCCAGCAGTGAGAACAGGGCTCGCGAGCAGTACTTC. Translation: CASSENRAREQYF.

To note about this clone: Because the CDR3's place on the DNA is in doubt, the DNA is left out and the CDR3 is given as listed by TCRdb. The CDR3 sequence is CASSSGGVADGNQPQHF. The V call is TRBV21-1, the J call TRBJ1-5. TRBV21-1 is an annotated pseudogene. The CDR3 spans 17 residues, counting both ends.

The V and J genes are TRBV10-3 and TRBJ2-2; perhaps TRBD2 as D (7 bases). V was trimmed by 6 bases and J by 3 bases, leaving 14 bases between them. Germline CDR1 and CDR2: ENHRY and SYGVKD. There are 15 residues in the CDR3. The CDR3 region is CAISPQGRDTGELFF. The CDR3 nucleotides are TGTGCCATCAGCCCCCAGGGGAGGGACACCGGGGAGCTGTTTTTT.

The chain employs TRBV4-1 and TRBJ2-7; possibly TRBD2 for D (6 bases). The CDR3 extends over 16 amino acids. V lost 0 bases, J lost 4 bases, and 16 bases lay in between. In germline, CDR1 is MGHRA, CDR2 YSYEKL. The chain's CDR3 is CASSQDSSGVKYEQYF. CDR3 nucleotides: TGCGCCAGCAGCCAAGATAGCTCGGGGGTCAAATACGAGCAGTACTTC.